Described below is a single TCR beta chain sequence and its context. Its antigen remains unknown. Vbeta (60) and Jbeta (13) primers were used in the PCR. The protocol was immunoSEQ multiplex PCR, while the TCRdb copy is restricted to in-frame clones and leaves out a portion. The sample contains some 130,000 clones, around 63% of which appear only once. Trimming took 4 bases from V and 0 from J, leaving 13 bases between them. The germline V gene has CDR1 MDHEN and CDR2 SYDVKM. The CDR3 extends over 16 amino acids. The entry originates in a study of cytomegalovirus exposure and HLA in healthy donors. General study results and limits: The study labeled 150 to 200 TCR beta chains cytomegalovirus-associated. TCR beta V- and J-gene trimming, according to a later analysis, was linked to a missense DCLRE1C variant. Most of the TCR beta V segments (in an earlier analysis) were productive either about 87% or about 30% of the time.

Input material: PBMCs. V usage is TRBV28 and J usage is TRBJ1-3, with unresolved D. The source is a human donor in good health. Here the CDR3 reads CASSSAGRSSGNTIYF. Here the CDR3 DNA reads TGTGCCAGCAGTTCCGCCGGTCGGAGCTCTGGAAACACCATATATTTT.